This T cell receptor (beta chain) was sequenced in a study of read filtering for tumor transcriptome and immune sequencing. V was clipped by 1 base and J by 10 bases, with 26 bases between them. Germline loops: CDR1 DFQATT, CDR2 SNEGSKA (reference sequence). The CDR3 has 17 amino acids. Molecular barcoded adaptors covering alpha/delta and beta/gamma chains were used on about 0.4 ug RNA. Each CDR3 protein is one row after TCRdb ran MiXCR on the reads. The top ten clones hold 25% to 35% of a sample with around 38,000 distinct CDR3 sequences, roughly 13% of them seen once. The TCR originated in a donor at least 40 years old with multiple myeloma. V gene TRBV20-1 combines with J gene TRBJ2-1; D is tentatively TRBD1 or TRBD2 (7 bases each). The sample was a population of CD138-negative cells sorted from bone marrow. The CDR3: CSARALPRGTNSEEQFF. The CDR3 DNA is TGCAGTGCTAGAGCTCTCCCCAGGGGGACTAACTCCGAAGAGCAGTTCTTC.